These T cell receptor beta chains were read from a single sample in a study of blood T cell repertoires in COVID-19. The assay was immunoSEQ multiplex PCR, and TCRdb's table has in-frame clones only and misses some. This table holds 200,000 to 250,000 clones, 86% found once. The sample consisted of peripheral blood. The receptors here all came from a man under 40 who had recovered from COVID-19. CDR3s include the opening cysteine and the closing phenylalanine or tryptophan. The order of the fields is V gene, D gene, J gene, clone size, CDR3 protein, CDR3 DNA. The D gene is left open where the match is weak. Clone size, where shown, is once, few, many, or a class for clones that have expanded.

TRBV6-5	TRBD2	TRBJ2-2	-	CASARGGGRTGELFF	TGTGCCAGCGCCCGCGGGGGGGGGCGGACCGGGGAGCTGTTTTTT
TRBV3-1/TRBV3-2	-	TRBJ2-7	-	CASSQGTRTYEQYF	TGTGCCAGCAGCCAGGGGACTCGCACCTACGAGCAGTACTTC
TRBV9	TRBD2	TRBJ2-7	-	CASSPPSGAGEQYF	TGTGCCAGCAGCCCCCCCAGCGGGGCAGGCGAGCAGTACTTC
TRBV11-2	-	TRBJ2-3	-	CASSYWESRGTDTQYF	TGTGCCAGCAGCTACTGGGAGTCGAGGGGCACAGATACGCAGTATTTT
TRBV5-4	TRBD2	TRBJ2-1	-	CASGGLAGLKSSYNEQFF	TGTGCCAGCGGCGGACTAGCGGGGCTCAAGAGCTCCTACAATGAGCAGTTCTTC
TRBV18	TRBD1	TRBJ2-3	-	CASSPRQGTPTDTQYF	TGTGCCAGCTCACCGCGACAGGGTACCCCCACAGATACGCAGTATTTT
TRBV5-5	-	TRBJ2-3	-	CASSLVRVVGTDTQYF	TGTGCCAGCAGCTTGGTCAGGGTGGTTGGCACAGATACGCAGTATTTT
TRBV18	-	TRBJ1-3	-	CASSPGAADTIYF	TGTGCCAGCTCACCCGGAGCCGCGGACACCATATATTTT
TRBV5-4	-	TRBJ2-2	-	CASSMTGLNTGELFF	TGTGCCAGCAGTATGACAGGCCTAAACACCGGGGAGCTGTTTTTT
TRBV9	-	TRBJ2-2	-	CASSVSGSGELFF	TGTGCCAGCAGCGTTAGCGGTTCCGGGGAGCTGTTTTTT
TRBV3-1/TRBV3-2	-	TRBJ2-5	-	CASSPPSVYSLETQYF	TGTGCCAGCAGCCCGCCTAGCGTGTATTCTTTGGAGACCCAGTACTTC
TRBV6-5	-	TRBJ2-7	-	CASSYDQFYEQYF	TGTGCCAGCAGTTACGATCAGTTCTACGAGCAGTACTTC
TRBV6-5	-	TRBJ2-1	-	CASRYSGLAETGEQFF	TGTGCCAGCAGGTACTCAGGTCTCGCGGAGACTGGGGAGCAGTTCTTC
TRBV21-1	-	TRBJ2-1	-	CASSKKEGARVSYNEQFF	TGTGCCAGCAGCAAAAAGGAGGGGGCGCGGGTTTCCTACAATGAGCAGTTCTTC
TRBV5-5	-	TRBJ1-1	-	CASSLYGGGNTEAFF	TGTGCCAGCAGCCTGTACGGTGGAGGGAACACTGAAGCTTTCTTT
TRBV4-1	-	TRBJ2-5	-	CASSRDPGRGETQYF	TGCGCCAGCAGCCGAGATCCAGGTCGGGGAGAGACCCAGTACTTC
TRBV19	-	TRBJ2-7	-	CASSMAPKSEQYF	TGTGCCAGTAGTATGGCCCCCAAAAGTGAGCAGTACTTC
TRBV7-2	TRBD2	TRBJ2-2	-	CASSLAGGGQGTGELFF	TGTGCCAGCAGCCTGGCGGGCGGGGGGCAGGGCACCGGGGAGCTGTTTTTT
TRBV12-3/TRBV12-4	-	TRBJ2-1	once	CASSEATLNEQFF	TGTGCCAGCAGTGAAGCCACGCTCAATGAGCAGTTCTTC
TRBV18	TRBD1	TRBJ1-2	-	CASSPDRELYGYTF	TGTGCCAGCTCACCGGACAGGGAACTCTATGGCTACACCTTC
TRBV5-5	-	TRBJ1-2	-	CASSPIPDRTYGYTF	TGTGCCAGCAGCCCAATCCCCGACAGAACCTATGGCTACACCTTC
TRBV30	TRBD1	TRBJ1-2	-	CALGQGGYGYTF	TGTGCTTTGGGACAGGGGGGCTATGGCTACACCTTC
TRBV5-1	TRBD2	TRBJ2-7	once	CASSLGLAGGSYEQYF	TGCGCCAGCAGCTTGGGACTAGCGGGGGGTTCCTACGAGCAGTACTTC
TRBV2	TRBD1	TRBJ1-3	-	CASSAPGTGSGNTIYF	TGTGCCAGCAGTGCCCCAGGGACAGGGTCTGGAAACACCATATATTTT
TRBV6-4	-	TRBJ2-1	-	CASSDSRLGEQFF	TGTGCCAGCAGTGACTCCCGACTTGGGGAGCAGTTCTTC
TRBV12-3/TRBV12-4	-	TRBJ1-1	-	CASTFGQNTEAFF	TGTGCCAGCACCTTCGGACAGAACACTGAAGCTTTCTTT
TRBV12-5	TRBD1	TRBJ1-5	-	CASAPVSVRTGPGIGQPQHF	TGTGCTAGTGCCCCCGTTTCGGTCCGGACAGGCCCAGGGATAGGGCAGCCCCAGCATTTT
TRBV30	-	TRBJ2-2	few	CAWNRGSANTGELFF	TGTGCCTGGAACCGGGGTTCCGCGAACACCGGGGAGCTGTTTTTT
TRBV2	-	TRBJ2-1	-	CASRDPRDILYNEQFF	TGTGCCAGCAGGGACCCCCGGGACATTCTTTACAATGAGCAGTTCTTC
TRBV3-1/TRBV3-2	-	TRBJ1-2	-	CASSQDPGDGYTF	TGTGCCAGCAGCCAAGATCCCGGGGATGGCTACACCTTC
TRBV12-5	TRBD2	TRBJ2-1	-	CASGPPGLDYYNEQFF	TGTGCTAGTGGTCCCCCCGGACTAGACTATTACAATGAGCAGTTCTTC
TRBV5-6	TRBD1	TRBJ1-3	-	CASSFDRAPGNTIYF	TGTGCCAGCAGCTTCGACAGGGCCCCTGGAAACACCATATATTTT
TRBV7-9	TRBD1	TRBJ1-4	-	CATTTRTGNNEKLFF	TGTGCCACCACTACAAGGACAGGGAATAATGAAAAACTGTTTTTT
TRBV6-5	-	TRBJ1-4	-	CASSPQATNEKLFF	TGTGCCAGCAGTCCTCAGGCAACTAATGAAAAACTGTTTTTT
TRBV9	-	TRBJ1-3	-	CASSFQGALGNTIYF	TGTGCCAGCAGCTTCCAAGGGGCCCTTGGAAACACCATATATTTT
TRBV27	-	TRBJ2-3	-	CASSARIRSDHVDTQYF	TGTGCCAGCAGTGCCAGGATCCGAAGTGACCACGTAGATACGCAGTATTTT
TRBV5-6	-	TRBJ2-7	-	CASSVAGYYEQYF	TGTGCCAGCTCCGTCGCGGGGTACTACGAGCAGTACTTC
TRBV19	-	TRBJ2-1	few	CASSIGEVNEQFF	TGTGCCAGTAGTATTGGGGAGGTGAATGAGCAGTTCTTC
TRBV6-5	TRBD1	TRBJ2-7	-	CASSYRGQGYEQYF	TGTGCCAGCAGTTACCGGGGACAGGGATACGAGCAGTACTTC